Reported below is one T cell receptor beta chain. Its binding antigen is unknown. Base quality data are lacking; no much larger clone is found one base away. Sequencing took place on an Illumina NovaSeq 6000. cDNA libraries for TCRalpha and TCRbeta were prepared by 5'RACE using constant-segment primers, with sample barcodes and unique molecular identifiers added. RNA was extracted from every sample with Trizol reagent. Library amplification was performed in two PCR steps, and a second sample barcode and Illumina TruSeq adapters were introduced in the second step. Sequencing of libraries was performed on an Illumina NovaSeq with 2 x 150 bp paired-end reads. As for how the authors treated the data: With migec v1.2.7, reads were demultiplexed and then collapsed into UMI-guided consensus sequences. Using mixcr v2.1.11, UMI consensuses were aligned to TRA and TRB V and J templates and then assembled into clonotypes. A clonotype was counted as expanded or contracted only if both edgeR and NoisET called the change significant, with noise models trained on biological replicates. For edgeR calls, the thresholds were a false discovery rate-adjusted p below 0.01 and a log2 fold-change of 1. As an exploratory analysis of dynamics, max-normalized trajectories of the 1000 most abundant clonotypes were examined by PCA with hierarchical clustering. Separately sequenced CD4+ and CD8+ repertoires were used to assign a CD4 or CD8 phenotype to each responding clone. TCRdb trimmed public reads at Q25 via fastp, called clones via MiXCR and kept in-frame beta chains. Merged by CDR3 protein, the rows form single entries marked with the most common genes and DNA. For this entry, the V and J calls and clone size follow TCRdb and not the study's own pipeline. This sample is represented by around 400,000 distinct CDR3 sequences; approximately 25% of them were singletons. Around 8.1% of the sample is held by the ten biggest clonotypes.

Ficoll-Paque density gradient centrifugation was the method used to isolate PBMCs. The data stem from a study of T-cell memory formation after mild COVID-19 (dated by TCRdb to the early 2020s). With respect to the entire study: TCR sequence clusters from the two donors were largely donor specific. Two young, previously healthy adult volunteers made up the cohort, one male and one female. In two donors, T-cell clones that expanded and contracted after mild COVID-19 were followed by sequencing TCRalpha and TCRbeta repertoires longitudinally. Overall study outcomes, separate from this receptor: Contracting CD4+ clones appeared mostly in the CM and EM memory subsets, whereas CD8+ clones were enriched in EMRA. The study included only a couple of mild cases, and larger cohorts that include severe cases with pre-infection samples were judged to be necessary. From day 15 to 85, contracting clones showed balanced CD4/CD8 phenotypes, whereas a second wave of clones that expanded from day 15 to 37 leaned towards CD4+. Some responding clones were detected in pre-infection memory, suggesting pre-existing cross-reactive memory T cells joined the SARS-CoV-2 response. Whether the second-wave clones peaking on day 37 were SARS-CoV-2 specific was not confirmed.

The CDR1 and CDR2 encoded by the germline V gene (reference sequence) are DFQATT and SNEGSKA. The CDR3 holds 15 amino acids from the cysteine to the phenylalanine. Just the 45-base CDR3 DNA is kept, in frame starting at base 1. Trimming leaves V shorter by 2 bases and J shorter by 4 bases, with the junction holding 8 bases beyond the gene matches. The sequence joins TRBV20-1 to TRBJ1-1, with TRBD1 identical over 9 junction bases. Sample: PBMCs or a T cell subset sorted from them (not recorded which). The sequence derives from an adult woman who had mild COVID-19 (a few samples of this study predate the infection). The sample titles of this study are shuffled in the database, so cell type and time point are left out; the donor was told from shared clones. At the DNA level, the sequence is TGCAGTGCTAGACGCCCCGGGACAGGGCTCACTGAAGCTTTCTTT. It translates as CSARRPGTGLTEAFF.